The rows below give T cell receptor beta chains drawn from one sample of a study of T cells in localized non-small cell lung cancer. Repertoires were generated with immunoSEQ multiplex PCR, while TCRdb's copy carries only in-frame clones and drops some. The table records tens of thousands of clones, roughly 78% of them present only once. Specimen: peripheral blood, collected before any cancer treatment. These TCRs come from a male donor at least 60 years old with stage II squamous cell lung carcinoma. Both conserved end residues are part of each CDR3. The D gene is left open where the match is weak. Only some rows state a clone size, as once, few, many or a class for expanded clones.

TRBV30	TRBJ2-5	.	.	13	CAFPGPAQETQYF	TGTGCCTTCCCGGGCCCAGCTCAAGAGACCCAGTACTTC
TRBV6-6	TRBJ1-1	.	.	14	CASTNRAANTEAFF	TGTGCCAGCACGAATAGAGCGGCGAACACTGAAGCTTTCTTT
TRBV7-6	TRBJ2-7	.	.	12	CASSAGDYEQYF	TGTGCCAGCAGCGCCGGGGACTACGAGCAGTACTTC
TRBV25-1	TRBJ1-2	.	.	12	CASRLDSYGYTF	TGTGCCAGCAGGCTGGACAGCTATGGCTACACCTTC
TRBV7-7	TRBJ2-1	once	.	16	CASSSTQGSSYNEQFF	TGTGCTAGCAGCTCAACCCAGGGGAGCTCCTACAATGAGCAGTTCTTC
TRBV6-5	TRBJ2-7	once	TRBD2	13	CASRTGLAYEQYF	TGTGCCAGCAGGACGGGACTAGCGTACGAGCAGTACTTC
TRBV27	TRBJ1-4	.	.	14	CATRPLGTNEKLFF	TGTGCCACCCGACCCTTGGGGACTAATGAAAAACTGTTTTTT
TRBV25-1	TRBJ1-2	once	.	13	CASSFVGNYGYTF	TGTGCCAGCTCCTTCGTGGGTAACTATGGCTACACCTTC
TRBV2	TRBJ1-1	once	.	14	CASIETVRNTEAFF	TGTGCCAGCATAGAGACAGTAAGGAACACTGAAGCTTTCTTT
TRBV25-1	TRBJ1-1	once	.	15	CASSEQGGLNTEAFF	TGTGCCAGCAGTGAGCAAGGGGGACTGAACACTGAAGCTTTCTTT
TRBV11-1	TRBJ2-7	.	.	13	CASSLRVTYEQYF	TGTGCCAGCAGCTTGAGGGTTACCTACGAGCAGTACTTC
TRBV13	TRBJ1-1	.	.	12	CASSSGTTEAFF	TGTGCCAGCAGCTCTGGGACCACTGAAGCTTTCTTT
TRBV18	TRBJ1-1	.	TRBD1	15	CASSPGQGKLGEAFF	TGTGCCAGCTCACCGGGACAGGGAAAGCTGGGGGAGGCTTTCTTT
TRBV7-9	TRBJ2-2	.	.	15	CASSLVIGNTGELFF	TGTGCCAGCAGCTTAGTCATAGGGAACACCGGGGAGCTGTTTTTT
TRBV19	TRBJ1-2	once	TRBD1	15	CASTKSGTGVYGYTF	TGTGCCAGTACGAAATCTGGGACAGGGGTATATGGCTACACCTTC
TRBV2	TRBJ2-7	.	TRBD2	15	CASSGTSGSEAEQYF	TGTGCCAGCAGTGGGACTAGCGGATCTGAAGCCGAGCAGTACTTC
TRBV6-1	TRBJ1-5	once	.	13	CASSESGNQPQHF	TGTGCCAGCAGTGAATCGGGAAATCAGCCCCAGCATTTT
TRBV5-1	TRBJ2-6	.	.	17	CASSLVGVNSGANVLTF	TGCGCCAGCAGCTTGGTGGGAGTAAACTCTGGGGCCAACGTCCTGACTTTC
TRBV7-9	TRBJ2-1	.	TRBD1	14	CASNIGTVYNEQFF	TGTGCCAGCAACATCGGGACAGTTTACAATGAGCAGTTCTTC
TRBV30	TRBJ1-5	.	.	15	CAWSVMGDINQPQHF	TGTGCCTGGAGTGTAATGGGGGACATCAATCAGCCCCAGCATTTT
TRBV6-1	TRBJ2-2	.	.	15	CASTMVTTNTGELFF	TGTGCCAGCACCATGGTCACAACGAACACCGGGGAGCTGTTTTTT
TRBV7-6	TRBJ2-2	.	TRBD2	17	CASSAASGRMNTGELFF	TGTGCCAGCAGCGCGGCCAGCGGGAGGATGAACACCGGGGAGCTGTTTTTT
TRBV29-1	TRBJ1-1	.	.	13	CSVGDIMNTEAFF	TGCAGCGTGGGAGATATCATGAACACTGAAGCTTTCTTT
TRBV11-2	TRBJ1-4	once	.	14	CASSDRGWDEKLFF	TGTGCCAGCAGCGATAGGGGATGGGATGAAAAACTGTTTTTT
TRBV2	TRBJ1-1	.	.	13	CASRAGQSTEAFF	TGTGCCAGCAGGGCAGGGCAGAGCACTGAAGCTTTCTTT
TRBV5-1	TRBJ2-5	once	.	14	CASSLAAGQETQYF	TGCGCCAGCAGCTTGGCAGCAGGGCAGGAGACCCAGTACTTC
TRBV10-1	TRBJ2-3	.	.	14	CASSDLGGTDTQYF	TGCGCCAGCAGTGACCTTGGGGGCACAGATACGCAGTATTTT
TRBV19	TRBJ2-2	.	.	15	CASSILFSGAGELFF	TGTGCCAGTAGTATCCTTTTCTCGGGGGCCGGGGAGCTGTTTTTT
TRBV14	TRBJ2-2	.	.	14	CASSQDHFAGELFF	TGTGCCAGCAGCCAAGATCACTTCGCCGGGGAGCTGTTTTTT
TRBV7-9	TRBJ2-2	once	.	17	CASSYSGASAGAGELFF	TGTGCCAGCAGCTATTCCGGGGCGTCGGCGGGCGCCGGGGAGCTGTTTTTT
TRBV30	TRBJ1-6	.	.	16	CAWSVGDRGMGSPLHF	TGTGCCTGGAGTGTCGGGGACCGGGGAATGGGTTCACCCCTCCACTTT
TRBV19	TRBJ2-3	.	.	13	CASSIGGTDTQYF	TGTGCCAGTAGTATAGGGGGAACAGATACGCAGTATTTT
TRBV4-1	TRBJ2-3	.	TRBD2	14	CASSQPGLGATQYF	TGCGCCAGCAGCCAGCCGGGACTAGGTGCTACGCAGTATTTT
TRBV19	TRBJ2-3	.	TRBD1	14	CATTPGQGADTQYF	TGTGCCACGACTCCGGGACAGGGGGCCGATACGCAGTATTTT
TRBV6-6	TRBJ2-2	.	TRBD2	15	CASSLSGGPTGELFF	TGTGCCAGCAGCCTTAGCGGGGGCCCCACCGGGGAGCTGTTTTTT
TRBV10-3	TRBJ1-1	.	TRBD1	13	CATGQDPNTEAFF	TGTGCCACCGGACAGGACCCTAACACTGAAGCTTTCTTT
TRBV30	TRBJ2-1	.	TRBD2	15	CAWRLEAGAYNEQFF	TGTGCCTGGAGACTCGAAGCGGGGGCCTACAATGAGCAGTTCTTC
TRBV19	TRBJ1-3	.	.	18	CASSLSRTGRTSGNTIYF	TGTGCCAGTAGTCTGTCTAGGACGGGGAGAACCTCTGGAAACACCATATATTTT
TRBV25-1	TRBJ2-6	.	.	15	CASSEWGSGANVLTF	TGTGCCAGCAGTGAATGGGGGAGCGGGGCCAACGTCCTGACTTTC
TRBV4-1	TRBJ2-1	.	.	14	CASSQVGVLNEQFF	TGCGCCAGCAGCCAAGTTGGGGTTTTGAATGAGCAGTTCTTC
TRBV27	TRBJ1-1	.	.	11	CASSSDGEAFF	TGTGCCAGCAGTTCCGACGGGGAAGCTTTCTTT
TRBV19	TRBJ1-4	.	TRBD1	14	CASRQGATNEKLFF	TGTGCCAGCCGACAGGGGGCAACTAATGAAAAACTGTTTTTT
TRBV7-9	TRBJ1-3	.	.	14	CASSFTTSGNTIYF	TGTGCCAGCAGCTTCACCACAAGTGGAAACACCATATATTTT
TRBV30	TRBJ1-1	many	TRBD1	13	CAWTGGWGTEAFF	TGTGCCTGGACAGGGGGTTGGGGCACTGAAGCTTTCTTT
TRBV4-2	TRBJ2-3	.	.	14	CASSQRAGTDTQYF	TGTGCCAGCAGCCAAAGAGCAGGCACAGATACGCAGTATTTT
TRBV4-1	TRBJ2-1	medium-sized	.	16	CASSRERGGWYNEQFF	TGCGCCAGCAGCAGAGAGAGGGGGGGTTGGTACAATGAGCAGTTCTTC
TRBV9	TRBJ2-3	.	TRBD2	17	CASSVSSTSGFTDTQYF	TGTGCCAGCAGCGTAAGTTCCACTAGCGGGTTCACAGATACGCAGTATTTT
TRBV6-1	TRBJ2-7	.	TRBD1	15	CASSLLGQGNGEQYF	TGTGCCAGCAGTCTTCTTGGACAGGGGAATGGCGAGCAGTACTTC
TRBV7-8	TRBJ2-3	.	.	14	CASSFSESTDTQYF	TGTGCCAGCAGCTTTTCAGAGAGCACAGATACGCAGTATTTT
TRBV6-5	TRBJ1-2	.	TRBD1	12	CASLDREHGYTF	TGTGCCAGCCTGGACAGGGAGCACGGCTACACCTTC
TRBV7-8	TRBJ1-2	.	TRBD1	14	CASSRGTGNYGYTF	TGTGCCAGCAGCCGTGGGACAGGGAACTATGGCTACACCTTC
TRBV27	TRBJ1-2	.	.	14	CASSPGGKGYGYTF	TGTGCCAGCAGCCCCGGAGGAAAGGGGTATGGCTACACCTTC
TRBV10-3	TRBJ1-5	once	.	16	CGGLKGTPYSNQPQHF	TGCGGAGGGTTGAAGGGGACACCTTATAGCAATCAGCCCCAGCATTTT
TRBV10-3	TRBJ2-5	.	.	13	CAISDPSKETQYF	TGTGCCATCAGTGACCCTTCAAAAGAGACCCAGTACTTC
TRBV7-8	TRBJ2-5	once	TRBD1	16	CASSPLSGQGRETQYF	TGTGCCAGCAGCCCTCTTTCTGGACAGGGTCGGGAGACCCAGTACTTC
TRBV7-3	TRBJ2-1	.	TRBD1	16	CASSLMGQGARNEQFF	TGTGCCAGCAGCTTAATGGGACAGGGGGCTAGGAATGAGCAGTTCTTC
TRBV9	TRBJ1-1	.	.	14	CASSGTAANTEAFF	TGTGCCAGCAGCGGGACTGCCGCAAACACTGAAGCTTTCTTT
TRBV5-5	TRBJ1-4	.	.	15	CASSGRGAVEEKLFF	TGTGCCAGCAGCGGCAGGGGAGCGGTTGAAGAAAAACTGTTTTTT
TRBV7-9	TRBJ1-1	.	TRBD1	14	CASSQQGAVTEAFF	TGTGCCAGCAGCCAACAGGGGGCGGTCACTGAAGCTTTCTTT